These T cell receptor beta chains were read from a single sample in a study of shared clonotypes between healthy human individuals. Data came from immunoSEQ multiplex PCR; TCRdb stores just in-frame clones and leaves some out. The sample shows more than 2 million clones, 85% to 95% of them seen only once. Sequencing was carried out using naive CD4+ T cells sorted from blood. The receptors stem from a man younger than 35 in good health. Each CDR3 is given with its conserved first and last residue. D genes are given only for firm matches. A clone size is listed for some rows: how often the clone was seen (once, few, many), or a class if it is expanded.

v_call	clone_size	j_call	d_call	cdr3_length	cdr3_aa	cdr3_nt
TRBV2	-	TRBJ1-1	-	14	CASSEQGRGTEAFF	TGTGCCAGCAGTGAACAGGGGAGAGGCACTGAAGCTTTCTTT
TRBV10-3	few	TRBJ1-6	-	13	CAIKTDFNSPLHF	TGTGCCATCAAGACAGACTTTAATTCACCCCTCCACTTT
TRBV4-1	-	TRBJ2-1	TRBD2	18	CASSQDPAGGTSGNEQFF	TGCGCCAGCAGCCAAGATCCAGCGGGGGGGACTAGCGGCAATGAGCAGTTCTTC
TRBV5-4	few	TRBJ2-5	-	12	CASSLGLETQYF	TGTGCCAGCAGCTTGGGGTTAGAGACCCAGTACTTC
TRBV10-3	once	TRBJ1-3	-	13	CATLLSSGNTIYF	TGTGCCACTTTACTAAGCTCTGGAAACACCATATATTTT
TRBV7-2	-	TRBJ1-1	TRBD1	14	CASSLGQLNTEAFF	TGTGCCAGCAGCTTGGGACAGTTGAACACTGAAGCTTTCTTT
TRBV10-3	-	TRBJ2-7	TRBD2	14	CAISWTSGTYEQYF	TGTGCCATCAGTTGGACTAGCGGGACCTACGAGCAGTACTTC
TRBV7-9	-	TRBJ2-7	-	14	CASSLTRDTYEQYF	TGTGCCAGCAGCTTAACCCGGGACACCTACGAGCAGTACTTC
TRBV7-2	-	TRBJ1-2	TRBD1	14	CASSKDRGAYGYTF	TGTGCCAGCAGCAAAGACAGGGGAGCATATGGCTACACCTTC
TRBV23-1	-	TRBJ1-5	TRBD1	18	CASSLFLQGADSNQPQHF	TGCGCCAGCAGTTTGTTCTTACAGGGGGCCGATAGCAATCAGCCCCAGCATTTT
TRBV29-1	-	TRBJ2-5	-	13	CSVEQGLGETQYF	TGCAGCGTTGAACAGGGATTGGGGGAGACCCAGTACTTC